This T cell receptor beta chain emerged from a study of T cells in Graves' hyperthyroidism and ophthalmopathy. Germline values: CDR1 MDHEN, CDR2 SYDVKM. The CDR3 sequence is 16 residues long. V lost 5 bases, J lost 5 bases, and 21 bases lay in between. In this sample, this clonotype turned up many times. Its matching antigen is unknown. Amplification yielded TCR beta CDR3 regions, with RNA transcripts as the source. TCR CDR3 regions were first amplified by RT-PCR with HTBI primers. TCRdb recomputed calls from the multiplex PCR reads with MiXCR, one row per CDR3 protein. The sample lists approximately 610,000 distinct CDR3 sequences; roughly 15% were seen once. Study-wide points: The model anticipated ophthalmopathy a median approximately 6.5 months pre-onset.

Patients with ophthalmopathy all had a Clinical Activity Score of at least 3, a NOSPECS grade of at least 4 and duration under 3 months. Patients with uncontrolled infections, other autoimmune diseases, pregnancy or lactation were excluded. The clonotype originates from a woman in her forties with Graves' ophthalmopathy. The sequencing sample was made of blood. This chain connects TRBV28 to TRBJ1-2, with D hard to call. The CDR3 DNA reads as TGTGCCAGCAGTGAAAGCCTCACAAGGGCCGATTATGGCTACACCTTC. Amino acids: CASSESLTRADYGYTF.